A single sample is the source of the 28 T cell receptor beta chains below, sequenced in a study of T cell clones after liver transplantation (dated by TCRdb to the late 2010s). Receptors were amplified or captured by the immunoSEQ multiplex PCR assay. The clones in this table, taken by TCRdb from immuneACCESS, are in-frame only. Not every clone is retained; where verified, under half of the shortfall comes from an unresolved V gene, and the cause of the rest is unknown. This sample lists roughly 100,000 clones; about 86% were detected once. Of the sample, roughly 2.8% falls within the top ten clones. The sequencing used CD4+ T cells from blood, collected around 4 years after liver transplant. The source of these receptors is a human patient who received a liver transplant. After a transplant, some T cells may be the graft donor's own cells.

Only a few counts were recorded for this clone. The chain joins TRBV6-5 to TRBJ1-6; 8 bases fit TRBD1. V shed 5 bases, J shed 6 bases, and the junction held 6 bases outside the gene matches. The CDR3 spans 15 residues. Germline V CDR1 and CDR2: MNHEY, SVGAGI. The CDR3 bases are TGTGCCAGCAGTGGAGACAGGGGTAGTAATTCACCCCTCCACTTT. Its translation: CASSGDRGSNSPLHF.

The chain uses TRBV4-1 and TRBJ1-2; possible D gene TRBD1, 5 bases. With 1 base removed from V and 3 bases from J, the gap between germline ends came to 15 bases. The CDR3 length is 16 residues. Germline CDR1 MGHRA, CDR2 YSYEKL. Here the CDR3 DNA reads TGCGCCAGCAGCCAAGGCAGCCATCGCAGGGACTATGGCTACACCTTC. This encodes CASSQGSHRRDYGYTF.

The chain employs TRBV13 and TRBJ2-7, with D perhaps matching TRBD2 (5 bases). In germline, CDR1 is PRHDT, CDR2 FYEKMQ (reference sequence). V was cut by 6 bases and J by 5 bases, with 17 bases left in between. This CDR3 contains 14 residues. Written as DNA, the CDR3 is TGTGCCAGCAGTCCGACTCGGGGAAGGCACGAGCAGTACTTC. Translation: CASSPTRGRHEQYF.

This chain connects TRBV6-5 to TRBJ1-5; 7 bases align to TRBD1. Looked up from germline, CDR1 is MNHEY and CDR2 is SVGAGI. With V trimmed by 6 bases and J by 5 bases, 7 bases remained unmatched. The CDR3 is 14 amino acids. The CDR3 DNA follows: TGTGCCAGCAGCCCGACAGGGTATGATCAGCCCCAGCATTTT. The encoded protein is CASSPTGYDQPQHF.

The CDR3 region is CASRGDTEAFF. The DNA of the CDR3 is TGTGCCAGCCGCGGGGACACTGAAGCTTTCTTT. The V gene is TRBV6-1, the J gene TRBJ1-1; D ambiguous. Germline CDR1 reads MNHNS; CDR2 reads SASEGT. The V end was cut by 8 bases, the J end by 3 bases, with 7 bases between. CDR3 length: 11 amino acids.

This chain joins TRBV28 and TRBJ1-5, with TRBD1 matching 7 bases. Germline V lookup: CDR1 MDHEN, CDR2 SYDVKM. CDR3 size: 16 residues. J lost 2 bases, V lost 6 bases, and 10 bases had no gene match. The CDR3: CASRGGGGPRNQPQHF. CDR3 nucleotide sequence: TGTGCCAGCAGAGGGGGCGGGGGGCCCCGCAATCAGCCCCAGCATTTT.

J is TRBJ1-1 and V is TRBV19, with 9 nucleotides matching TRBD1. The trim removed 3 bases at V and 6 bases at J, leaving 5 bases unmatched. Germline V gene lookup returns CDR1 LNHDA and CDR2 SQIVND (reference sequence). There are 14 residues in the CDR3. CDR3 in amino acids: CASSMGQGLAEAFF. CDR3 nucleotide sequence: TGTGCCAGTAGTATGGGACAGGGTCTGGCTGAAGCTTTCTTT.

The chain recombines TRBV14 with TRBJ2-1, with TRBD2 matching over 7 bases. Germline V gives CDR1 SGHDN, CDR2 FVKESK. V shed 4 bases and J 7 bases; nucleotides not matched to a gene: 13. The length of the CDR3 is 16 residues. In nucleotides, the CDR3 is TGTGCCAGCAGCCGGGGCGGTAGCGGGCGGGGTAATGAGCAGTTCTTC. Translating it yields CASSRGGSGRGNEQFF.

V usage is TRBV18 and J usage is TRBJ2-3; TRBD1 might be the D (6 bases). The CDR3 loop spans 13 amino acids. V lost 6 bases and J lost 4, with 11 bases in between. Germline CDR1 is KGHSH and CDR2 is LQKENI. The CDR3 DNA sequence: TGTGCCAGCTCCTTCGACAGGTCAGATACGCAGTATTTT. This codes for CASSFDRSDTQYF.

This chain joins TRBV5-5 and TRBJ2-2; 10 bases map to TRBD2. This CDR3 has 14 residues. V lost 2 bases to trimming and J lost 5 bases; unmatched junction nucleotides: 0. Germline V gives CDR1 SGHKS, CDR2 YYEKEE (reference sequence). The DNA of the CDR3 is TGTGCCAGCAGCTTACTAGCGGGGACCGGGGAGCTGTTTTTT. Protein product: CASSLLAGTGELFF.

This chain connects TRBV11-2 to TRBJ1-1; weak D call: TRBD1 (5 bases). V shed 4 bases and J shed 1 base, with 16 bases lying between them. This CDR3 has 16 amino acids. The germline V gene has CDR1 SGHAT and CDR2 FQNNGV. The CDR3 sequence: CASSSRAGYSNTEAFF. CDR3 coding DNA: TGTGCCAGCAGCTCAAGAGCAGGGTATTCGAACACTGAAGCTTTCTTT.

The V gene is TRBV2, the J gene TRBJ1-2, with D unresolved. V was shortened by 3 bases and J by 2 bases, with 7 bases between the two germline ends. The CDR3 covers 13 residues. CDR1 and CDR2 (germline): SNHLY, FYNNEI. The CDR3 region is CASSDQANYGYTF. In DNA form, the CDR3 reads TGTGCCAGCAGTGATCAAGCCAACTATGGCTACACCTTC.

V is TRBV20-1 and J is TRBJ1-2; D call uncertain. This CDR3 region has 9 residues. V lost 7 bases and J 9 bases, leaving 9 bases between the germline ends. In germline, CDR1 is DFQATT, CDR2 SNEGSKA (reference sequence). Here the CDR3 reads CSDGESYTF. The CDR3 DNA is TGCAGTGATGGAGAGAGCTACACCTTC.

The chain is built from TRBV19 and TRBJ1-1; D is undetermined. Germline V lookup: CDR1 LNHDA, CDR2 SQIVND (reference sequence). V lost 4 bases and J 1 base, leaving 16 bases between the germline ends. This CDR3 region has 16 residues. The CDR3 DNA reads TGTGCCAGTAGTAAGTCTGCCGCACCTCGGAACACTGAAGCTTTCTTT. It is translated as CASSKSAAPRNTEAFF.

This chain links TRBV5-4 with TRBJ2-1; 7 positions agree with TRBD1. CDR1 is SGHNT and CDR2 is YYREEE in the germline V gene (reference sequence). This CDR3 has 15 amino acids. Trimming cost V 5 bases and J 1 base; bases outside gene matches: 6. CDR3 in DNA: TGTGCCAGCAGGGCTCCGGGACAGTCCTACAATGAGCAGTTCTTC. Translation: CASRAPGQSYNEQFF.

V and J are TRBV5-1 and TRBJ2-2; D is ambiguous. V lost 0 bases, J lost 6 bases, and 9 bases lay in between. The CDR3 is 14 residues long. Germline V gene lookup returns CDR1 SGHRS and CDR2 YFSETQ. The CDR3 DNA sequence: TGCGCCAGCAGCTTGGGTTCGAATGCCGGGGAGCTGTTTTTT. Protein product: CASSLGSNAGELFF. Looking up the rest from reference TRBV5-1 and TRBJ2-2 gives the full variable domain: KAGVTQTPRYLIKTRGQQVTLSCSPISGHRSVSWYQQTPGQGLQFLFEYFSETQRNKGNFPGRFSGRQFSNSRSEMNVSTLELGDSALYLCASSLGSNAGELFFGEGSRLTVL.

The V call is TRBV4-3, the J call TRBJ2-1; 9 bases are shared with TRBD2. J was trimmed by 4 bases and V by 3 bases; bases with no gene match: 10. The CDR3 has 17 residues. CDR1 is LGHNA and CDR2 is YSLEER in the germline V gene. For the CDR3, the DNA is TGCGCCAGCAGCCAGTGGGTAGCGGGGGCCTCTTACAATGAGCAGTTCTTC. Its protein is CASSQWVAGASYNEQFF.

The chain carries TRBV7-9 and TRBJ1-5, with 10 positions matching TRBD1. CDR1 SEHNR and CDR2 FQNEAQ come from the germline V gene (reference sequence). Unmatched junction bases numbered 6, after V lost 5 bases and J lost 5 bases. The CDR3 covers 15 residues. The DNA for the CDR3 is TGTGCCAGCAGCCCGGGACAGGGGTTCGATCAGCCCCAGCATTTT. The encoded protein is CASSPGQGFDQPQHF.

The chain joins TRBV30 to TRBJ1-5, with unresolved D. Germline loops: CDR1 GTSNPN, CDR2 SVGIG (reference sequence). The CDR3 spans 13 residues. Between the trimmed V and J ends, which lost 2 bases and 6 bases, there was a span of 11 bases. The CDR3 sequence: CAWSSGIRQPQHF. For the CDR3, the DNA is TGTGCCTGGAGTTCCGGGATTCGTCAGCCCCAGCATTTT.

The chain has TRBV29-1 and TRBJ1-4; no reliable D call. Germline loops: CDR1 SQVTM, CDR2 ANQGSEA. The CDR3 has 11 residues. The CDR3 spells CAGGANEKLFF. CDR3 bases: TGCGCCGGCGGGGCTAATGAAAAACTGTTTTTT.

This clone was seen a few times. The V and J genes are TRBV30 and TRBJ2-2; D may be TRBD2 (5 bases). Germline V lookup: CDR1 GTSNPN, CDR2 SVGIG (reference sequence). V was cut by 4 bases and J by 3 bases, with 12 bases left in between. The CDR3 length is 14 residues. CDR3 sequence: CAWNGRADTGELFF. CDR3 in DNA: TGTGCCTGGAACGGGCGAGCGGACACCGGGGAGCTGTTTTTT.

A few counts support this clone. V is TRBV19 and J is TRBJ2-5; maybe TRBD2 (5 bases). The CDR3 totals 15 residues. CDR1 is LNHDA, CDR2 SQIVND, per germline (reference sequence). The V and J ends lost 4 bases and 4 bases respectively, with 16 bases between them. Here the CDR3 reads CASSTETRGSETQYF. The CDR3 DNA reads TGTGCCAGTAGTACAGAGACCCGCGGGTCAGAGACCCAGTACTTC.

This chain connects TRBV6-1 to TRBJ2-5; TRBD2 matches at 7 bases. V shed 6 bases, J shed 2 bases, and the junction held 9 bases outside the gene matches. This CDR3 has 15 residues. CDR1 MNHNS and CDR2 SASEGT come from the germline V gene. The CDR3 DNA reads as TGTGCCAGCAGATGGGCGGGGGTTGAACAAGAGACCCAGTACTTC. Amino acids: CASRWAGVEQETQYF.

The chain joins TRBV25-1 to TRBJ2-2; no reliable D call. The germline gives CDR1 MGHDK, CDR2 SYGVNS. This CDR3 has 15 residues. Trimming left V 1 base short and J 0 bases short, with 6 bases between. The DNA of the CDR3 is TGTGCCAGCAGTGAATCCACCACGAACACCGGGGAGCTGTTTTTT. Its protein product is CASSESTTNTGELFF.

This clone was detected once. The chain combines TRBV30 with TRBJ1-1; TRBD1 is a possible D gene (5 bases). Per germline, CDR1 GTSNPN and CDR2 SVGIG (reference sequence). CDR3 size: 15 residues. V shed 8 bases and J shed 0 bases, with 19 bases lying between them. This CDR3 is CALAPFVGVNTEAFF. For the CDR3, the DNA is TGTGCCCTGGCTCCTTTCGTAGGGGTGAACACTGAAGCTTTCTTT.

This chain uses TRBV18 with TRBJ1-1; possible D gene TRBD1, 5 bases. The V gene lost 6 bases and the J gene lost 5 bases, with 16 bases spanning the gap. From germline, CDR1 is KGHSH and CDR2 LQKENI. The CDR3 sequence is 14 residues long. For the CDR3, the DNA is TGTGCCAGCTCGACGGGCCAGGGCGGAACTGAAGCTTTCTTT. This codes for CASSTGQGGTEAFF.

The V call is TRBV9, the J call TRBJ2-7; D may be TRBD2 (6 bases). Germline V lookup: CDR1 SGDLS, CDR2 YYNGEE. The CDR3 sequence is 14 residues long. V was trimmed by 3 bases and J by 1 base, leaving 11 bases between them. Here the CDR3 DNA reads TGTGCCAGCAGCGAGGGGAGGATTTCCTACGAGCAGTACTTC. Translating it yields CASSEGRISYEQYF.

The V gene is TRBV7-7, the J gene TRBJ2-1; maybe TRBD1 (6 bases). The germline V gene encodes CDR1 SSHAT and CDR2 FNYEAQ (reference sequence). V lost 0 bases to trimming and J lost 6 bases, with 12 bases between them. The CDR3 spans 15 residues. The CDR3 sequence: CASSLARGSINEQFF. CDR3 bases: TGTGCCAGCAGCTTAGCGAGGGGGAGTATCAATGAGCAGTTCTTC.